These 27 T cell receptor beta chains were all obtained from the same sample, sequenced in a study of blood T cells in healthy people across ages. A second PCR of 7 to 11 cycles used a sample-barcoded 5' primer and a J-beta primer mix. MiXCR, applied by TCRdb to the 5' RACE reads, yields one record per CDR3 protein. This table holds approximately 360,000 distinct CDR3 sequences, roughly half found once. Material: blood. The receptors stem from a man aged 55 to 70 in good health.

V gene TRBV20-1 combines with J gene TRBJ2-3; 11 bases are a match to TRBD2. The germline V gene encodes CDR1 DFQATT and CDR2 SNEGSKA (reference sequence). The trim removed 2 bases at V and 3 bases at J, leaving 4 bases unmatched. This CDR3 is built from 15 residues. CDR3 region: CSARPLAGVTDTQYF. CDR3 bases: TGCAGTGCTAGACCACTAGCGGGAGTAACAGATACGCAGTATTTT.

The rearrangement links TRBV5-4 to TRBJ1-2; D uncertain. V was pared by 4 bases and J by 8 bases, with 15 bases between. This CDR3 has 13 amino acids. Per the germline V gene, CDR1 is SGHNT and CDR2 is YYREEE (reference sequence). The CDR3 loop is CASSHPSDWGYTF. DNA of the CDR3: TGTGCCAGCAGCCACCCCTCAGACTGGGGCTACACCTTC.

V is TRBV5-1 and J is TRBJ2-4; 12 bases match TRBD1. The CDR3 covers 19 residues. V gave up 0 bases and J gave up 3 bases; unmatched junction bases: 10. The germline V gene encodes CDR1 SGHRS and CDR2 YFSETQ. The CDR3 bases are TGCGCCAGCAGCTTGGGAGGGGGACAGGGGGCTATCGACAAAAACATTCAGTACTTC. This sequence encodes CASSLGGGQGAIDKNIQYF.

The chain combines TRBV14 with TRBJ2-5, with TRBD2 matching over 8 bases. The CDR3 length is 17 residues. Germline assignment: CDR1 SGHDN and CDR2 FVKESK. The V segment lost 6 bases and the J segment 5 bases; nucleotides outside the gene matches: 17. The CDR3 DNA reads as TGTGCCAGCAGTTCACACGCGCGAGCGGGGGCTTGGGAGACCCAGTACTTC. Translating gives CASSSHARAGAWETQYF.

The chain links TRBV7-2 to TRBJ2-1, with a tentative D call TRBD1 (5 bases). The CDR3 contains 17 residues. V gave up 3 bases and J gave up 2 bases, with 17 bases separating them. Germline CDR1 is SGHTA and CDR2 is FQGNSA. CDR3 sequence reads: CASSFIPSGLPYNEQFF. CDR3 nucleotide sequence: TGTGCCAGCAGCTTCATACCTTCAGGGTTACCCTACAATGAGCAGTTCTTC.

The sample holds a few counts of this clonotype. This sequence joins TRBV4-3 and TRBJ1-6; D remains ambiguous. The V gene lost 0 bases and the J gene lost 7 bases, with 13 bases spanning the gap. This CDR3 has 16 residues. Germline V CDR1 and CDR2: LGHNA, YSLEER. CDR3 sequence: CASSQDRGTGNSPLHF. CDR3 DNA: TGCGCCAGCAGCCAAGACCGGGGTACGGGGAATTCACCCCTCCACTTT.

This chain uses TRBV20-1 with TRBJ2-1, with a weak D call TRBD1 (5 bases). V lost 0 bases to trimming and J lost 5 bases, with 11 bases between them. The CDR3 is made up of 14 amino acids. Germline CDR1 and CDR2: DFQATT and SNEGSKA (reference sequence). The CDR3 coding sequence is TGCAGTGCTAGAGATCGTCAGGGCAACAATGAGCAGTTCTTC. Its protein product is CSARDRQGNNEQFF.

The chain joins TRBV27 to TRBJ2-5; D is unresolved. CDR1 is MNHEY and CDR2 is SMNVEV in the germline V gene (reference sequence). V was clipped by 3 bases and J by 11 bases, with 16 bases between them. This CDR3 region has 13 residues. The CDR3 region is CASSFRTYNEQYF. DNA for the CDR3: TGTGCCAGCAGTTTTCGGACCTACAATGAGCAGTACTTC.

As concerns this clonotype: Germline is not matched at one junction end, which may reflect a read error. The V gene is TRBV18, the J gene TRBJ2-1; 8 bases fit TRBD2. The germline V gene has CDR1 KGHSH and CDR2 LQKENI. The CDR3 extends over 15 amino acids. The CDR3 nucleotides are TGTGCCAGCTCACCGAGGAGCGGGAGTTCCAATGGGCAGTTCTTC. The encoded protein is CASSPRSGSSNGQFF.

V usage is TRBV24-1 and J usage is TRBJ1-1; a weak D match, TRBD1 (6 bases). There are 12 residues in the CDR3. V lost 9 bases and J lost 6, with 13 bases in between. Germline CDR1 is KGHDR and CDR2 is SFDVKD. CDR3 amino acids: CATGTSNAEAFF. CDR3 coding DNA: TGTGCCACCGGGACATCCAACGCTGAAGCTTTCTTT.

The gene calls are TRBV6-4 and TRBJ2-7; D is unclear. Trimming cost V 6 bases and J 5 bases, with 8 bases left between them. This CDR3 contains 11 residues. Germline V gene data show CDR1 as MRHNA and CDR2 as SNTAGT. CDR3 sequence (DNA): TGTGCCAGCAGAGACGTGGACGAGCAGTACTTC. Encoded protein: CASRDVDEQYF.

V is TRBV3-1 and J is TRBJ2-5; D is perhaps TRBD2 (6 bases). The CDR3 totals 14 residues. Trimming took 8 bases from V and 2 from J, leaving 15 bases between them. The V gene's germline CDR1 is LGHDT and CDR2 YNNKEL (reference sequence). The CDR3 protein is CASQGAGGQETQYF. The CDR3 DNA sequence: TGTGCCAGCCAAGGAGCCGGGGGTCAAGAGACCCAGTACTTC.

The chain carries TRBV4-2 and TRBJ2-1, with 7 bases aligning to TRBD2. Germline V gene data show CDR1 as LGHNA and CDR2 as YNFKEQ. Losses at the gene ends were 1 base for V and 0 bases for J; bases not matched to a gene: 6. The CDR3 is 17 residues long. CDR3 coding DNA: TGTGCCAGCAGCCAAGTGGGGCTAGCGGTCTCCTACAATGAGCAGTTCTTC. Its translation: CASSQVGLAVSYNEQFF.

As for this clonotype: A read error may explain this, as a much larger clone is one base away. The chain combines TRBV7-2 with TRBJ2-4, with TRBD2 matching over 7 bases. CDR1 and CDR2 from the germline V gene are SGHTA and FQGNSA. V shed 3 bases, J shed 13 bases, and the junction held 12 bases outside the gene matches. The CDR3 is 14 residues long. The CDR3 reads CASSFSGTTYKQYF. Here the CDR3 DNA reads TGTGCCAGCAGCTTCAGCGGGACTACCTACAAGCAGTACTTC. The full variable domain, its missing parts supplied by reference TRBV7-2 and TRBJ2-4, is GAGVSQSPSNKVTEKGKDVELRCDPISGHTALYWYRQSLGQGLEFLIYFQGNSAPDKSGLPSDRFSAERTGGSVSTLTIQRTQQEDSAVYLCASSFSGTTYKQYFGAGTRLSVL.

The chain employs TRBV20-1 and TRBJ2-7; tentative D call: TRBD2 (6 bases). The closer fit of TRBJ2-5 to the DNA end suggests the J call may be wrong. Germline V gene lookup returns CDR1 DFQATT and CDR2 SNEGSKA (reference sequence). The CDR3 contains 13 residues. CDR3 region: CSALPPGRKTQYF. The CDR3 region has the DNA TGCAGTGCTCTCCCCCCGGGGAGGAAGACCCAGTACTTC.

The chain is built from TRBV20-1 and TRBJ2-1; D possibly corresponds to TRBD1 (5 bases). Per germline, CDR1 DFQATT and CDR2 SNEGSKA (reference sequence). V gave up 2 bases and J gave up 6 bases, with 17 bases separating them. The CDR3 runs to 15 residues. The CDR3 nucleotides read TGCAGTGCTAGAAACCCCCAAGGGGCGATCAATGAGCAGTTCTTC. As protein: CSARNPQGAINEQFF.

This clonotype has only one observation. The chain uses TRBV19 and TRBJ1-6, with 8 bases matching TRBD1. There are 13 residues in the CDR3. CDR1 LNHDA and CDR2 SQIVND come from the germline V gene (reference sequence). V was pared by 7 bases and J by 10 bases, with 6 bases of the junction left unmatched. CDR3 region: CASMRQGHSPLHF. In DNA form, the CDR3 reads TGTGCCAGTATGCGACAGGGGCACTCACCCCTCCACTTT.

In this sample, this clonotype turned up a few times. The chain uses TRBV5-6 and TRBJ2-1; 16 bases match TRBD2. The junction had 7 bases not matched to a gene; V was cut back by 2 bases and J by 5 bases. The CDR3 runs to 18 residues. Germline CDR1 is SGHDT and CDR2 is YYEEEE. DNA for the CDR3: TGTGCCAGCAGCTTTGGGACTAGCGGGGGGGGTAGGGACAATGAGCAGTTCTTC. The encoded protein is CASSFGTSGGGRDNEQFF.

This chain links TRBV28 with TRBJ2-1, with 7 bases identical to TRBD2. The CDR3 consists of 13 residues. The germline gives CDR1 MDHEN, CDR2 SYDVKM. The trim removed 6 bases at V and 5 bases at J, leaving 4 bases unmatched. The DNA of the CDR3 is TGTGCCAGCAGAAGACGGGGGGACAATGAGCAGTTCTTC. This gives the protein CASRRRGDNEQFF.

The rearrangement joins TRBV11-3 to TRBJ2-2; D ambiguous. Trimming cost V 3 bases and J 3 bases, with 5 bases left between them. This CDR3 contains 13 residues. CDR1 and CDR2 from the germline V gene are SGHNT and YENEEA. The CDR3 is CASSLPYTGELFF. CDR3 in DNA: TGTGCCAGCAGCTTGCCGTACACCGGGGAGCTGTTTTTT.

This rearrangement joins TRBV6-1 to TRBJ2-3, with D hard to call. Germline V gene sequence: CDR1 MNHNS, CDR2 SASEGT. V was shortened by 1 base and J by 2 bases, with 7 bases between the two germline ends. The length of the CDR3 is 14 residues. CDR3 bases: TGTGCCAGCAGTGAAGAGGGCCACACAGATACGCAGTATTTT. Its translation: CASSEEGHTDTQYF.

The J gene is TRBJ2-7, the V gene TRBV6-1, with D perhaps matching TRBD2 (5 bases). The germline V gene has CDR1 MNHNS and CDR2 SASEGT. Trimming took 5 bases from V and 3 from J, leaving 11 bases between them. This CDR3 comprises 13 residues. The CDR3 sequence: CASSITRVYEQYF. The CDR3 DNA reads as TGTGCCAGCAGTATTACTAGAGTCTACGAGCAGTACTTC.

The chain couples TRBV28 to TRBJ2-4, with D unresolved. This CDR3 has 12 amino acids. V lost 10 bases and J lost 5, with 12 bases in between. In germline, CDR1 is MDHEN, CDR2 SYDVKM. CDR3 DNA: TGTGCCACCCAGGAGACCGAAAACATTCAGTACTTC. Its protein product is CATQETENIQYF.

In the case of this clonotype: An end of the junction does not agree with germline; a read error may underlie this. The CDR3 DNA is TGTGCCAGCAGTCCTACAGCGGGAGTAGCAGATATGCAGTATTTT. Protein: CASSPTAGVADMQYF. The V gene is TRBV12-3 or TRBV12-4, the J gene TRBJ2-3; 8 bases line up with TRBD2. The CDR3 runs 15 residues.

This clonotype was detected ten times or more. The V and J genes are TRBV25-1 and TRBJ1-4; D gene ambiguous. V dropped 2 bases and J dropped 4 bases, with 11 bases sitting between them. The CDR3 is 15 amino acids. Germline V lookup: CDR1 MGHDK, CDR2 SYGVNS. CDR3 protein: CASSELAGVNEKLFF. CDR3 sequence (DNA): TGTGCCAGCAGTGAACTGGCAGGAGTTAATGAAAAACTGTTTTTT.

The chain has TRBV6-5 and TRBJ2-5; D is perhaps TRBD1 or TRBD2 (5 bases each). CDR3 length: 14 residues. With 7 bases removed from V and 11 bases from J, the gap between germline ends came to 23 bases. Per the germline V gene, CDR1 is MNHEY and CDR2 is SVGAGI. The CDR3 DNA sequence: TGTGCCAGCAATCCCTCTCAGGGTGGGGGTTTGCAGTACTTC. It specifies CASNPSQGGGLQYF.

The rearrangement joins TRBV11-2 to TRBJ2-7, with a weak D call TRBD1 (5 bases). V was shortened by 5 bases and J by 3 bases, with 11 bases between the two germline ends. Germline loops: CDR1 SGHAT, CDR2 FQNNGV. The CDR3 contains 13 residues. DNA for the CDR3: TGTGCCAGCAGCCCCCACAGGTACTACGAGCAGTACTTC. This sequence encodes CASSPHRYYEQYF.